This T cell receptor beta chain was identified during a study of regulatory T cells in long-lasting Graves disease. Whole-study findings and limits: With a small sample size, accuracy may have been reduced.

As for time point: newly diagnosed GD, antithyroid drugs for less than 3 months. After RNA was extracted from PBMCs, the TCR library was made from it. The V segment lost 0 bases and the J segment 2 bases; nucleotides outside the gene matches: 1. CDR3 length equals 17 residues. Germline V gene sequence: CDR1 SEHNR, CDR2 FQNEAQ (reference sequence). This clonotype has ten or more counts. The antigen is not known. The authors built TCR beta libraries using iRepertoire HTBI primers and Arm-PCR of CDR3 regions. TCRdb re-called the multiplex PCR reads with MiXCR, one entry per CDR3 protein. The sample consists of roughly 400,000 distinct CDR3 sequences, 15% of them appearing once. This same sample was also taken into another study, of T cells in Graves' hyperthyroidism and ophthalmopathy. That study reports: Across 18 months, stable Graves' hyperthyroidism was marked by no progression to ophthalmopathy.

The sequenced sample was peripheral blood mononuclear cells (PBMCs), obtained at new diagnosis, from a patient treated with antithyroid drugs. The sequence derives from a woman aged 40 to 55 with Graves disease. The chain links TRBV7-9 to TRBJ2-1, with 13 bases fitting TRBD2. The CDR3 DNA follows: TGTGCCAGCAGCTTAGCAGGGACTAGCGGGACCTACAATGAGCAGTTCTTC. Translated, it gives CASSLAGTSGTYNEQFF.